These 22 T cell receptor beta chains originate from one sample sequenced in a study of blood T cells in healthy people across ages. A second roughly 7 to 12 cycle PCR used barcoded and J-beta primers. TCRdb analysed the 5' RACE reads with MiXCR anew, one entry per CDR3 protein. In the table there are more than 1.4 million distinct CDR3 sequences, roughly 40% of which are singletons. Input material: blood. Source of these receptors: a young woman in good health.

The rearrangement links TRBV2 to TRBJ2-5, with 7 bases fitting TRBD2. Looked up from germline, CDR1 is SNHLY and CDR2 is FYNNEI. Unmatched junction bases numbered 2, after V lost 3 bases and J lost 1 base. This CDR3 comprises 14 residues. The CDR3 region has the DNA TGTGCCAGCAGTGACCCGGGGGGCCAAGAGACCCAGTACTTC. Translating it yields CASSDPGGQETQYF.

Comment on this clonotype: Mismatch with germline at one junction end may stem from a read error. The chain is built from TRBV5-1 and TRBJ1-1; tentative D call: TRBD1 (6 bases). The germline gives CDR1 SGHRS, CDR2 YFSETQ. This CDR3 region has 13 residues. The CDR3 DNA follows: TGCACCAGCAGCCCGACGGGGGGGCCGGAAGCTTTCTTT. Translating it yields CTSSPTGGPEAFF.

This chain joins TRBV12-3 or TRBV12-4 and TRBJ2-7; 8 bases are a match to TRBD1. CDR3 length equals 17 residues. Germline trimming cut 8 bases from V and 2 bases from J; bases unmatched to any gene: 17. CDR3 in amino acids: CASAAVLGQGFTYEQYF. CDR3 DNA: TGTGCCAGCGCCGCAGTTCTAGGACAGGGATTTACCTACGAGCAGTACTTC.

The chain couples TRBV15 to TRBJ2-3; 8 nucleotides align to TRBD2. This CDR3 is built from 14 residues. The junction had 6 bases not matched to a gene; V was cut back by 6 bases and J by 4 bases. Germline CDR1 reads LNHNV; CDR2 reads YYDKDF (reference sequence). The CDR3 protein is CATRRSGGSDTQYF. DNA for the CDR3: TGTGCCACCAGGCGGAGCGGGGGATCAGATACGCAGTATTTT.

This clonotype was seen only a few times. The chain uses TRBV2 and TRBJ2-3, with unresolved D. CDR1 and CDR2 (germline): SNHLY, FYNNEI. CDR3 length equals 12 residues. V was pared by 2 bases and J by 4 bases, with 4 bases between. In DNA, the CDR3 is TGTGCCAGCAGTGAACACCCAGATACGCAGTATTTT. Translation: CASSEHPDTQYF.

The genes are TRBV25-1 and TRBJ2-1; D remains unclear. Trimming left V 4 bases short and J 8 bases short, with 3 bases between. This CDR3 is built from 10 residues. Per the germline V gene, CDR1 is MGHDK and CDR2 is SYGVNS. The chain's CDR3 is CASSVYEQFF. CDR3 in DNA: TGTGCCAGCAGTGTATATGAGCAGTTCTTC.

This clonotype was seen a handful of times. V usage is TRBV6-1 and J usage is TRBJ1-2; no firm D call. The CDR3 runs to 12 residues. V lost 6 bases and J lost 5, with 10 bases in between. The germline V gene has CDR1 MNHNS and CDR2 SASEGT. The CDR3 sequence is CASRTESYGYTF. DNA of the CDR3: TGTGCCAGCAGAACGGAGAGTTATGGCTACACCTTC.

The chain is built from TRBV27 and TRBJ2-1; the match to TRBD2 covers 9 bases. Unmatched junction bases numbered 4, after V lost 2 bases and J lost 5 bases. There are 15 residues in the CDR3. CDR1 is MNHEY, CDR2 SMNVEV, per germline (reference sequence). For the CDR3, the DNA is TGTGCCAGCAGTTTAAAGCCTAGCGGGGACAATGAGCAGTTCTTC. This encodes CASSLKPSGDNEQFF.

The genes are TRBV20-1 and TRBJ1-6; TRBD1 is a possible D gene (5 bases). Germline assignment: CDR1 DFQATT and CDR2 SNEGSKA (reference sequence). This CDR3 region has 17 residues. Trimming removed 0 bases at V and 7 bases at J, with 19 bases between. The CDR3 DNA is TGCAGTGCTAGAGATCGGGGCGATCAGGGATGGAATTCACCCCTCCACTTT. This translates into CSARDRGDQGWNSPLHF.

This chain links TRBV15 with TRBJ1-1; unclear D gene. The CDR3 consists of 16 residues. V lost 1 base to trimming and J lost 0 bases, with 12 bases between them. The germline CDR1 and CDR2 sequences are LNHNV and YYDKDF (reference sequence). DNA for the CDR3: TGTGCCACCAGCAGAGGAGATTTGACACTGAACACTGAAGCTTTCTTT. It translates to CATSRGDLTLNTEAFF. The variable domain in full, with the rest retrieved from reference TRBV15 and TRBJ1-1, is DAMVIQNPRYQVTQFGKPVTLSCSQTLNHNVMYWYQQKSSQAPKLLFHYYDKDFNNEADTPDNFQSRRPNTSFCFLDIRSPGLGDTAMYLCATSRGDLTLNTEAFFGQGTRLTVV.

This clonotype has just a few counts. The chain has TRBV5-1 and TRBJ1-2; tentative D call: TRBD1 (6 bases). Germline CDR1 and CDR2: SGHRS and YFSETQ. CDR3 length: 15 amino acids. Trimming took off 4 bases at V and 6 bases at J, with 19 bases between the two ends. CDR3 protein: CASSAAGEGGHGYTF. The CDR3 DNA is TGCGCCAGCAGCGCCGCAGGGGAAGGGGGACATGGCTACACCTTC.

This clonotype has at least ten counts. This chain links TRBV20-1 with TRBJ2-7, with 9 bases identical to TRBD2. Per the germline V gene, CDR1 is DFQATT and CDR2 is SNEGSKA (reference sequence). V lost 3 bases and J lost 4; bases outside the gene matches: 13. The CDR3 covers 16 residues. For the CDR3, the DNA is TGCAGTGCTAGGGTTACAAGCGCGGGAGGGGGTTACGAGCAGTACTTC. Translating it yields CSARVTSAGGGYEQYF.

This clonotype was seen at least ten times. V gene TRBV4-2 combines with J gene TRBJ2-3; D is ambiguous. V was clipped by 0 bases and J by 5 bases, with 15 bases between them. The CDR3 contains 16 residues. Germline-derived CDR1 and CDR2 are LGHNA and YNFKEQ. This CDR3 is CASSQETLLGIDTQYF. The CDR3 DNA reads as TGTGCCAGCAGCCAAGAGACTCTGCTGGGTATAGATACGCAGTATTTT.

The chain carries TRBV3-1 and TRBJ1-2; D not resolved. V was clipped by 2 bases and J by 8 bases, with 9 bases between them. CDR1 and CDR2 (germline): LGHDT, YNNKEL (reference sequence). The CDR3 sequence is 12 residues long. CDR3 sequence: CASSQRIQGYTF. The DNA of the CDR3 is TGTGCCAGCAGCCAAAGGATACAAGGCTACACCTTC.

This clonotype was detected a few times. The chain joins TRBV4-2 to TRBJ2-7; TRBD2 is a possible D gene (5 bases). The CDR3 spans 13 residues. V dropped 5 bases and J dropped 3 bases, with 11 bases sitting between them. Germline V lookup: CDR1 LGHNA, CDR2 YNFKEQ. The CDR3 is CASSGQAGYEQYF. CDR3 nucleotides: TGTGCCAGCAGCGGGCAGGCGGGCTACGAGCAGTACTTC.

The chain joins TRBV5-1 to TRBJ2-1, with 10 positions matching TRBD1. This CDR3 is 14 amino acids long. The ends lost 4 bases at V and 10 bases at J; junction bases unmatched: 8. Germline CDR1 SGHRS, CDR2 YFSETQ. CDR3 DNA: TGCGCCAGCAGCCCCGGGACAGGGGAAGGGGAGCAGTTCTTC. This translates into CASSPGTGEGEQFF.

The V and J genes are TRBV7-2 and TRBJ2-1; D is perhaps TRBD2 (5 bases). Trimming left V 2 bases short and J 10 bases short, with 9 bases between. From germline, CDR1 is SGHTA and CDR2 FQGNSA. There are 12 residues in the CDR3. CDR3 in DNA: TGTGCCAGCAGCTTATCTGCGGGCGAGCAGTTCTTC. It translates to CASSLSAGEQFF.

The chain joins TRBV29-1 to TRBJ1-4, with 9 positions matching TRBD1. Per germline, CDR1 SQVTM and CDR2 ANQGSEA. The trim removed 6 bases at V and 5 bases at J, leaving 7 bases unmatched. The CDR3 length is 14 residues. CDR3 DNA sequence: TGCAGCGTCGGTAAGGGACAGGGAAATGAAAAACTGTTTTTT. Its protein is CSVGKGQGNEKLFF. The entire variable domain, with the rest obtained from reference TRBV29-1 and TRBJ1-4, is as follows: SAVISQKPSRDICQRGTSLTIQCQVDSQVTMMFWYRQQPGQSLTLIATANQGSEATYESGFVIDKFPISRPNLTFSTLTVSNMSPEDSSIYLCSVGKGQGNEKLFFGSGTQLSVL.

A few counts support this clonotype. The chain uses TRBV27 and TRBJ2-7; a weak D match, TRBD2 (5 bases). The V end lost 8 bases, the J end lost 5 bases, and 25 bases lay between the germline ends. CDR3 size: 16 residues. CDR1 and CDR2 (germline): MNHEY, SMNVEV (reference sequence). Written as DNA, the CDR3 is TGTGCCAGCGGCTCGTGGTTCGGGGTCGGTATCGACGAGCAGTACTTC. It encodes CASGSWFGVGIDEQYF.

The rearrangement joins TRBV28 to TRBJ1-6, with D hard to call. Per germline, CDR1 MDHEN and CDR2 SYDVKM. V was trimmed by 3 bases and J by 6 bases, leaving 9 bases between them. This CDR3 contains 14 residues. The CDR3 region is CASSFGGSNSPLHF. CDR3 nucleotide sequence: TGTGCCAGCAGTTTTGGAGGGTCTAATTCACCCCTCCACTTT.

The genes are TRBV6-4 and TRBJ2-1; D tentatively fits TRBD1 or TRBD2 (6 bases each). The V and J ends lost 2 bases and 8 bases respectively, with 10 bases between them. The CDR3 length is 13 residues. CDR1 MRHNA and CDR2 SNTAGT come from the germline V gene. The CDR3 is CASSDRGADEQFF. CDR3 nucleotide sequence: TGTGCCAGCAGTGACAGGGGGGCCGATGAGCAGTTCTTC.

CDR3 in amino acids: CASRPTTGTGAYNEQFF. CDR3 DNA sequence: TGTGCCAGCAGACCCACCACCGGGACAGGGGCCTACAATGAGCAGTTCTTC. The chain carries TRBV7-2 and TRBJ2-1, with 10 bases fitting TRBD1. The CDR3 has 17 residues. Losses at the gene ends were 6 bases for V and 2 bases for J; bases not matched to a gene: 10. The germline CDR1 and CDR2 sequences are SGHTA and FQGNSA. Full variable domain (rest looked up from reference TRBV7-2 and TRBJ2-1): GAGVSQSPSNKVTEKGKDVELRCDPISGHTALYWYRQSLGQGLEFLIYFQGNSAPDKSGLPSDRFSAERTGGSVSTLTIQRTQQEDSAVYLCASRPTTGTGAYNEQFFGPGTRLTVL.